This is a list of T cell receptor beta chains from one sample in a study of T cells in Graves' hyperthyroidism and ophthalmopathy. TCRdb reanalysed the multiplex PCR reads using MiXCR and keeps one entry per CDR3 protein. The sample records approximately 640,000 distinct CDR3 sequences, nearly 45% being singletons. The sample was peripheral blood or thyroid tissue (not recorded which). The receptors originated from an adult man with Graves' disease, either hyperthyroidism or ophthalmopathy (not recorded which). CDR3s include the opening cysteine and the closing phenylalanine or tryptophan. The D gene is left open where the match is weak. Rows give clone size only sometimes, using once, few, many, or a class for an expanded clone.

d_call	j_call	clone_size	v_call	cdr3_nt	cdr3_aa
NA	TRBJ1-5	NA	TRBV10-3	TGTGCCACCAGTGAGCAAGGGACTAGCAATCAGCCCCAGCATTTT	CATSEQGTSNQPQHF
NA	TRBJ1-1	NA	TRBV15	TGTGCCACCATCCTTTCGACCGTGAACACTGAAGCTTTCTTT	CATILSTVNTEAFF
NA	TRBJ2-6	many	TRBV7-9	TGTGCCAGCAGCTTAGCGACGGGCCAGGCTGGGGCCAACGTCCTGACTTTC	CASSLATGQAGANVLTF
NA	TRBJ1-6	few	TRBV14	TGTGCCAGCAGTCCAAGGGCCTCGGGGTCACCCCTCCACTTT	CASSPRASGSPLHF
NA	TRBJ1-2	few	TRBV7-9	TGTGCCAGCAGCTTAGGTTGGGGCGATGGCTACACCTTC	CASSLGWGDGYTF
TRBD1	TRBJ1-5	few	TRBV11-2	TGTGCCAGCAGCTTATACTCACAGGGGGCCGGTCAGCCCCAGCATTTT	CASSLYSQGAGQPQHF
NA	TRBJ2-5	NA	TRBV7-8	TGTGCCAGCAGCCCCGGTCCTAGTGAGACCCAGTACTTC	CASSPGPSETQYF
TRBD1	TRBJ1-5	NA	TRBV19	TGTGCCAGTAGTATAGGGACAGGGGGCCGAAATCAGCCCCAGCATTTT	CASSIGTGGRNQPQHF
TRBD2	TRBJ2-7	NA	TRBV7-2	TGTGCCAGCAGCACCCGGGGGGGACTAGCGGGAGTTCTGTACTTC	CASSTRGGLAGVLYF
NA	TRBJ1-2	NA	TRBV29-1	TGCAGCTTGGAGTTGTCAGGGTATGGCTACACCTTC	CSLELSGYGYTF
NA	TRBJ2-5	NA	TRBV24-1	TGTGCCGACATTGGTGGGAGTGGAGAGACCCAGTACTTC	CADIGGSGETQYF
NA	TRBJ2-5	NA	TRBV20-1	TGCAGTGCAGGGGGGACTTTAGTCAGTAATCAAGAGACCCAGTACTTC	CSAGGTLVSNQETQYF